This TCR beta chain is drawn from a study of blood T cell repertoires in COVID-19. The V gene's germline CDR1 is SNHLY and CDR2 FYNNEI. This CDR3 has 13 amino acids. Of note for this clone: The germline gene is not matched at one end of the junction; a read error may be the cause.

Per the original methods: Scientists estimated how many nucleated cells there were by amplifying reference gene primers. Sequenced by immunoSEQ multiplex PCR; TCRdb stores in-frame clones only, minus some. The DNA was the basis for D and trimming; V, J and clone size are from that table. This table has some 200,000 clones, around 80% appearing once. This receptor was obtained from a woman aged 40 to 50 who had recovered from COVID-19. Sequenced material: peripheral blood. This chain links TRBV2 with TRBJ2-1; D may be TRBD2 (5 bases). CDR3 sequence (DNA): TGTGCCAGCAGGGAAGGACTGTACAATGAGCAGTTCTTC. It specifies CASREGLYNEQFF.